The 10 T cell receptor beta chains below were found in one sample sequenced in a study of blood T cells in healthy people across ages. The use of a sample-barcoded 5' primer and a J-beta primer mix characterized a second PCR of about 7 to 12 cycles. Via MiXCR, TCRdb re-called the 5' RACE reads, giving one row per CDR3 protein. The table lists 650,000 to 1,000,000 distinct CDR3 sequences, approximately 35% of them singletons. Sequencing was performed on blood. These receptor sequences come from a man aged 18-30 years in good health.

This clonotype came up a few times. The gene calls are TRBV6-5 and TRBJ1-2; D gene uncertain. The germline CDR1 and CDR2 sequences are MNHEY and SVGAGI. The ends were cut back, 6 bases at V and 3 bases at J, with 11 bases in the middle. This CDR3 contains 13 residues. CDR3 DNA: TGTGCCAGCAGGACCGGAGGTCACTATGGCTACACCTTC. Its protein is CASRTGGHYGYTF.

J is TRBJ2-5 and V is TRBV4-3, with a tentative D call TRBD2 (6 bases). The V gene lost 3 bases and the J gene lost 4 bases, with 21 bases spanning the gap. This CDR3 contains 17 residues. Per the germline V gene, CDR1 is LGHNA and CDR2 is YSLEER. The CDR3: CASSHGPGRGSLETQYF. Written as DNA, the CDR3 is TGCGCCAGCAGCCATGGTCCGGGGCGGGGTAGCCTAGAGACCCAGTACTTC.

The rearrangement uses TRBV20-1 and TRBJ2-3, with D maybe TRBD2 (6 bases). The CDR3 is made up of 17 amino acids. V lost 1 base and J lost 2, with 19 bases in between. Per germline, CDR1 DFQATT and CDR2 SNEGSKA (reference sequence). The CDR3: CSARAQVGGAYTDTQYF. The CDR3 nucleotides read TGCAGTGCTAGAGCCCAGGTGGGCGGGGCCTACACAGATACGCAGTATTTT.

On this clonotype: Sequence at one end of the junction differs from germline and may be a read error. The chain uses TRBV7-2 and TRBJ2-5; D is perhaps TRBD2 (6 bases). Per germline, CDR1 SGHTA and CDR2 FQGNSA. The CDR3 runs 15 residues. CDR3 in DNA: TGTTCCAGCAGCTTAGCGGCGGCGGATCAAGAGACCCAGTACTTC. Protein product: CSSSLAAADQETQYF.

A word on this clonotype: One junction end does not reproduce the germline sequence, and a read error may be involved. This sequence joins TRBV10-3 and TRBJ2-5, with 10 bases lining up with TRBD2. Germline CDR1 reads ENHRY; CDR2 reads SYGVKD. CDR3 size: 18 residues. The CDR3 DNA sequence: TGTGCCATCAGTGAGTCGCCCACTAGCGGGGCCCCCCAAGAGACCCTGTACTTC. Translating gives CAISESPTSGAPQETLYF.

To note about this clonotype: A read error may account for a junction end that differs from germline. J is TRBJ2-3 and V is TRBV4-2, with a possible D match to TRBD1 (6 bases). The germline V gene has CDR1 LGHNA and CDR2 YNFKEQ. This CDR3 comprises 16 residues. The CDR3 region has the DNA TGTGCCAGCAGGCAAGATTTCACAGCAGGGGCAGATACGCAGTATTTT. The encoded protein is CASRQDFTAGADTQYF.

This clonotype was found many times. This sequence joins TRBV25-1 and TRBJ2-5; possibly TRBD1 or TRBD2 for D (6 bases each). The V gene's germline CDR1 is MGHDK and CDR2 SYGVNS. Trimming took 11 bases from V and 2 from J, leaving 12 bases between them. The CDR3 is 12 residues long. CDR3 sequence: CAGGDIQETQYF. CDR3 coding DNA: TGTGCCGGAGGGGACATACAAGAGACCCAGTACTTC.

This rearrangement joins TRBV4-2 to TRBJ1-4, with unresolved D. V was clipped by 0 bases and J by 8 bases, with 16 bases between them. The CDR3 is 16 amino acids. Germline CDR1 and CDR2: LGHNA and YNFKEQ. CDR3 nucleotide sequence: TGTGCCAGCAGCCAAGACGGTATGGGGTTGGGGGAAAAACTGTTTTTT. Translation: CASSQDGMGLGEKLFF.

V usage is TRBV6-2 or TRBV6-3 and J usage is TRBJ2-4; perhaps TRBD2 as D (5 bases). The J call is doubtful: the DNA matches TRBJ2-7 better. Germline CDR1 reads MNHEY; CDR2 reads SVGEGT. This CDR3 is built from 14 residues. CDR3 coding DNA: TGTGCCAGCAGTCCGGAGGTAGACTTATACGAGCAGTACTTC. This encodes CASSPEVDLYEQYF.

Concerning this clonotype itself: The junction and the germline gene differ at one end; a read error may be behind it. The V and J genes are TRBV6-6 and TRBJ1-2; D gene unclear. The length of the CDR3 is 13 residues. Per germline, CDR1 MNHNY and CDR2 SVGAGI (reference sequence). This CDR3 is CVSTVTTNYGYTF. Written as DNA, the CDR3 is TGTGTCAGCACTGTGACAACTAACTATGGCTACACCTTC.